Following are 27 T cell receptor beta chains from one sample sequenced in a study of T-cell reconstitution after alpha-beta-depleted transplantation in children. Construction of the TCRbeta library involved unique molecular identifiers. TCRdb reprocessed the PCR reads with MiXCR, giving one entry per CDR3 protein. The sample carries fewer than 550,000 distinct CDR3 sequences, about an eighth recorded once. This material consisted of PBMCs, mostly from graft donor cells, taken 180 days after TCRalphabeta/CD19-depleted stem cell transplant. Receptors originate from a female patient between 2 and 15 years old who had a stem cell transplant for aplastic anemia, so the T cells may come from the graft donor.

This clonotype came up a few times. V usage is TRBV7-9 and J usage is TRBJ2-6; D assignment may be TRBD1 or TRBD2 (6 bases each). Germline loops: CDR1 SEHNR, CDR2 FQNEAQ (reference sequence). The CDR3 loop spans 18 amino acids. The V gene lost 3 bases and the J gene lost 0 bases, with 15 bases spanning the gap. For the CDR3, the DNA is TGTGCCAGCAGCTTTCCTGGCGAGGGGGGCTCTGGGGCCAACGTCCTGACTTTC. Residues: CASSFPGEGGSGANVLTF.

The V gene is TRBV12-3 or TRBV12-4, the J gene TRBJ2-4; the D is unclear. This CDR3 is built from 15 residues. The V end lost 6 bases, the J end lost 1 base, and 13 bases lay between the germline ends. This chain's CDR3 is CASRPRARAKNIQYF. Here the CDR3 DNA reads TGTGCCAGCAGACCCCGGGCTAGGGCCAAAAACATTCAGTACTTC.

V usage is TRBV11-2 and J usage is TRBJ2-3; 8 nucleotides line up with TRBD2. CDR1 is SGHAT, CDR2 FQNNGV, per germline. With 2 bases clipped from V and 3 bases from J, the junction kept 7 bases outside the gene matches. The CDR3 length is 16 residues. Written as DNA, the CDR3 is TGTGCCAGCAGCTTACGAAGCGGGAGTGTGACAGATACGCAGTATTTT. This sequence encodes CASSLRSGSVTDTQYF.

In its sample, this clonotype was seen a few times. CDR3 in amino acids: CASSGLSVPRREWISNEQFF. CDR3 DNA: TGTGCCAGCAGTGGCCTCTCGGTTCCACGACGGGAGTGGATCTCCAATGAGCAGTTCTTC. The V call is TRBV27, the J call TRBJ2-1; TRBD2 might be the D (6 bases). The V gene's germline CDR1 is MNHEY and CDR2 SMNVEV (reference sequence). With 5 bases removed from V and 6 bases from J, the gap between germline ends came to 32 bases. The CDR3 has 20 residues.

This clonotype was found many times. The chain uses TRBV7-6 and TRBJ1-3; D is possibly TRBD1 (5 bases). This CDR3 spans 16 amino acids. Per the germline V gene, CDR1 is SGHVS and CDR2 is FNYEAQ. V shed 1 base and J shed 2 bases, with 12 bases lying between them. The CDR3 DNA is TGTGCCAGCAGCTTAGGATCTACAGGCCCTGGAAACACCATATATTTT. Amino acid sequence: CASSLGSTGPGNTIYF. Based on the CDR3 plus reference TRBV7-6 and TRBJ1-3, the full variable domain is GAGVSQSPRYKVTKRGQDVALRCDPISGHVSLYWYRQALGQGPEFLTYFNYEAQQDKSGLPNDRFSAERPEGSISTLTIQRTEQRDSAMYRCASSLGSTGPGNTIYFGEGSWLTVV.

This clonotype has a handful of counts. The chain combines TRBV9 with TRBJ2-7; 15 bases fit TRBD2. The ends lost 5 bases at V and 0 bases at J; junction bases unmatched: 21. Germline CDR1 is SGDLS and CDR2 is YYNGEE. The CDR3 totals 22 residues. The CDR3 is CASRLPPGTSGRFAQSSYEQYV. CDR3 in DNA: TGTGCCAGCAGACTACCACCCGGGACTAGCGGGAGGTTCGCCCAAAGCTCCTACGAGCAGTACGTC.

This clonotype was counted between two and nine times. The V gene is TRBV7-2, the J gene TRBJ2-7; 10 nucleotides line up with TRBD1. The CDR3 sequence is 15 residues long. The germline V gene has CDR1 SGHTA and CDR2 FQGNSA. With 6 bases clipped from V and 2 bases from J, the junction kept 7 bases outside the gene matches. The CDR3 sequence: CASSQTGGSPYEQYF. Written as DNA, the CDR3 is TGTGCCAGCAGTCAGACAGGGGGCTCCCCCTACGAGCAGTACTTC. Based on the CDR3 plus reference TRBV7-2 and TRBJ2-7, the full variable domain is GAGVSQSPSNKVTEKGKDVELRCDPISGHTALYWYRQSLGQGLEFLIYFQGNSAPDKSGLPSDRFSAERTGGSVSTLTIQRTQQEDSAVYLCASSQTGGSPYEQYFGPGTRLTVT.

This sequence joins TRBV18 and TRBJ2-3, with D unresolved. Looked up from germline, CDR1 is KGHSH and CDR2 is LQKENI. Trimming stripped 3 bases from V and 2 bases from J, with 9 bases between. This CDR3 comprises 14 residues. CDR3 nucleotide sequence: TGTGCCAGCTCACCGAGACTCACCACAGATACGCAGTATTTT. It encodes CASSPRLTTDTQYF.

This clonotype showed up just a few times. The CDR3 sequence is CASSSSGWSSYEQYF. The CDR3 DNA sequence: TGTGCCAGCAGCAGTAGCGGGTGGAGCTCCTACGAGCAGTACTTC. The chain couples TRBV28 to TRBJ2-7, with 7 bases that match TRBD2. Germline V gives CDR1 MDHEN, CDR2 SYDVKM. The CDR3 is 15 amino acids. Losses at the gene ends were 6 bases for V and 0 bases for J; bases not matched to a gene: 8.

This clonotype was recorded a few times. This sequence joins TRBV4-3 and TRBJ2-4; D gene ambiguous. CDR3 length: 14 residues. Germline loops: CDR1 LGHNA, CDR2 YSLEER. V lost 6 bases to trimming and J lost 5 bases, with 14 bases between them. The DNA for the CDR3 is TGCGCCAGCAGTCCCGTACACCCAGAAAACATTCAGTACTTC. Encoded protein: CASSPVHPENIQYF.

The CDR3 is CASKSSAATDTQYF. For the CDR3, the DNA is TGTGCCAGCAAGTCCAGTGCTGCCACAGATACGCAGTATTTT. J is TRBJ2-3 and V is TRBV6-1; unclear D gene. Germline CDR1 is MNHNS and CDR2 is SASEGT. The germline V and J ends were trimmed by 7 bases and 2 bases, with 13 bases remaining between them. The CDR3 is 14 amino acids.

This chain joins TRBV7-8 and TRBJ1-2; D remains ambiguous. Germline values: CDR1 SGHVS, CDR2 FQNEAQ. The V end was cut by 5 bases, the J end by 3 bases, with 19 bases between. The CDR3 is made up of 16 amino acids. The CDR3 DNA is TGTGCCAGCAGCCGTAGCCGGGGAAGTCAGGACTATGGCTACACCTTC. Its protein is CASSRSRGSQDYGYTF.

The chain employs TRBV13 and TRBJ2-5, with 13 bases identical to TRBD2. This CDR3 is 17 amino acids long. Trimming removed 4 bases from V and 3 bases from J; junction bases left unmatched: 8. Per germline, CDR1 PRHDT and CDR2 FYEKMQ (reference sequence). The CDR3 DNA follows: TGTGCCAGCAGCTCAGGACTAGCGGGAGTCATAGAAGAGACCCAGTACTTC. Translating it yields CASSSGLAGVIEETQYF.

This clonotype showed up just a few times. The chain is built from TRBV7-9 and TRBJ2-2; a weak D match, TRBD2 (5 bases). V lost 5 bases and J lost 6, with 13 bases in between. CDR3 length equals 14 residues. CDR1 and CDR2 from the germline V gene are SEHNR and FQNEAQ (reference sequence). Here the CDR3 reads CASSAPTRSGELFF. DNA of the CDR3: TGTGCCAGCAGCGCACCCACTAGGTCCGGGGAGCTGTTTTTT.

This clonotype appeared a few times. V usage is TRBV11-2 and J usage is TRBJ2-7; TRBD2 might be the D (6 bases). There are 13 residues in the CDR3. Germline V CDR1 and CDR2: SGHAT, FQNNGV. V lost 5 bases to trimming and J lost 2 bases, with 10 bases between them. The CDR3 reads CASSQGLPYEQYV. The CDR3 nucleotides are TGTGCCAGCAGCCAGGGACTTCCCTACGAGCAGTACGTC.

This clonotype was observed a few times. This chain joins TRBV6-5 and TRBJ1-2; TRBD1 aligns across 10 bases. V lost 0 bases, J lost 5 bases, and 6 bases stayed unmatched. The CDR3 consists of 16 residues. Germline-derived CDR1 and CDR2 are MNHEY and SVGAGI. CDR3 coding DNA: TGTGCCAGCAGTTACTCATTCGGACAGGGGGTTTATGGCTACACCTTC. It encodes CASSYSFGQGVYGYTF.

In its sample, this clonotype was seen a few times. The V gene is TRBV13, the J gene TRBJ2-1; D not certain. Germline assignment: CDR1 PRHDT and CDR2 FYEKMQ (reference sequence). V dropped 4 bases and J dropped 6 bases, with 10 bases sitting between them. This CDR3 has 13 amino acids. The CDR3 nucleotides read TGTGCCAGCAGCTCCGTGGACGGCAATGAGCAGTTCTTC. Translating gives CASSSVDGNEQFF.

The rearrangement uses TRBV9 and TRBJ2-1; D remains unclear. The V end was cut by 3 bases, the J end by 9 bases, with 10 bases between. The CDR3 is made up of 12 amino acids. The germline gives CDR1 SGDLS, CDR2 YYNGEE. CDR3 DNA: TGTGCCAGCAGCGAGTGGGTCGGTGAGCAGTTCTTC. It codes for CASSEWVGEQFF.

This clonotype was observed many times. The V gene is TRBV7-6, the J gene TRBJ2-1; D is unresolved. Germline loops: CDR1 SGHVS, CDR2 FNYEAQ. The length of the CDR3 is 12 residues. Trimming removed 5 bases at V and 4 bases at J, with 6 bases between. The CDR3 region is CASSPNYNEQFF. The CDR3, as DNA: TGTGCCAGCAGCCCGAATTACAATGAGCAGTTCTTC.

The rearrangement links TRBV12-3 or TRBV12-4 to TRBJ2-6; 10 nucleotides match TRBD1. The junction had 16 bases not matched to a gene; V was cut back by 6 bases and J by 11 bases. The CDR3 has 17 amino acids. The CDR3 bases are TGTGCCAGCAGCCAGGGGCTGAGACAGGGGGCCGTTTACGTCCTGACTTTC. This translates into CASSQGLRQGAVYVLTF.

In this sample, this clonotype turned up many times. The chain links TRBV28 to TRBJ2-4; possible D gene TRBD2, 5 bases. V shed 1 base and J shed 0 bases, with 16 bases lying between them. The CDR3 has 18 residues. The germline gives CDR1 MDHEN, CDR2 SYDVKM. The CDR3 nucleotides read TGTGCCAGCAGTTTATTCGCCCAGCCGGGGATAGCCAAAAACATTCAGTACTTC. This sequence encodes CASSLFAQPGIAKNIQYF. Combining the CDR3 with reference TRBV28 and TRBJ2-4 gives the whole variable domain DVKVTQSSRYLVKRTGEKVFLECVQDMDHENMFWYRQDPGLGLRLIYFSYDVKMKEKGDIPEGYSVSREKKERFSLILESASTNQTSMYLCASSLFAQPGIAKNIQYFGAGTRLSVL.

This clonotype was seen more than once but under ten times. The gene calls are TRBV10-3 and TRBJ1-2; 12 bases line up with TRBD1. Trimming removed 2 bases from V and 7 bases from J; junction bases left unmatched: 11. CDR1 is ENHRY and CDR2 is SYGVKD in the germline V gene. The CDR3 covers 17 residues. CDR3 residues: CAISEKSPGQGAVGYTF. In nucleotides, the CDR3 is TGTGCCATCAGTGAGAAGTCCCCGGGACAGGGGGCTGTTGGCTACACCTTC.

V usage is TRBV4-3 and J usage is TRBJ2-5, with 8 bases matching TRBD2. V was pared by 0 bases and J by 2 bases, with 11 bases of the junction left unmatched. CDR1 LGHNA and CDR2 YSLEER come from the germline V gene. This CDR3 is 18 amino acids long. The DNA of the CDR3 is TGCGCCAGCAGCCAAGAGGGGGGCCTACTAGCGGTACAAGAGACCCAGTACTTC. The encoded protein is CASSQEGGLLAVQETQYF.

In its sample, this clonotype was seen a few times. This sequence joins TRBV18 and TRBJ1-5; a weak D match, TRBD1 (5 bases). The CDR3 runs 15 residues. The germline V gene has CDR1 KGHSH and CDR2 LQKENI. The V and J ends lost 6 bases and 1 base respectively, with 13 bases between them. The CDR3, as DNA: TGTGCCAGCTCCCAAGGGACGGCAAGCAATCAGCCCCAGCATTTT. It codes for CASSQGTASNQPQHF.

V gene TRBV24-1 combines with J gene TRBJ1-5, with D uncertain. V dropped 6 bases and J dropped 7 bases, with 15 bases sitting between them. The CDR3 consists of 14 residues. The germline gives CDR1 KGHDR, CDR2 SFDVKD. The CDR3 DNA reads as TGTGCCACCAGTAGTAGGGAATGGAAACAGCCCCAGCATTTT. Residues: CATSSREWKQPQHF.

The chain joins TRBV27 to TRBJ1-1; D is perhaps TRBD1 (6 bases). Germline V gives CDR1 MNHEY, CDR2 SMNVEV (reference sequence). V gave up 6 bases and J gave up 6 bases, with 14 bases separating them. This CDR3 region has 13 residues. This chain's CDR3 is CASRIIGQSEAFF. The CDR3 DNA follows: TGTGCCAGCAGGATAATTGGACAGTCTGAAGCTTTCTTT.

At least ten counts were recorded for this clonotype. This sequence joins TRBV5-1 and TRBJ2-5; 10 positions agree with TRBD1. The germline V gene encodes CDR1 SGHRS and CDR2 YFSETQ. The CDR3 sequence is 14 residues long. J lost 5 bases, V lost 3 bases, and 4 bases had no gene match. The DNA for the CDR3 is TGCGCCAGCAGCTCAGGGACAGGGGCGGAGACCCAGTACTTC. Amino acids: CASSSGTGAETQYF.